This TCR beta chain was observed in a study of T cells in Graves' hyperthyroidism and ophthalmopathy. Study in general: Staff took peripheral blood when the initial diagnosis was made, before any treatment began.

Trimming took off 1 base at V and 4 bases at J, with 11 bases between the two ends. The CDR3 is 15 residues long. Germline V gene data show CDR1 as SNHLY and CDR2 as FYNNEI. This clonotype was recorded at least ten times. What it recognizes is unknown. The study, taken as a whole, reports: Patients with ophthalmopathy were separated from those with stable hyperthyroidism by a 13 V-J model.

Amplified TCR beta CDR3 regions derived from RNA transcripts. TCR CDR3 regions were first amplified by RT-PCR with HTBI primers. In TCRdb, the multiplex PCR reads were re-called with MiXCR into one record per CDR3 protein. Altogether over 450,000 distinct CDR3 sequences are present, 17% being singletons, with the ten largest covering 17%. Fresh 10 ml peripheral blood yielded PBMCs. V gene TRBV2 combines with J gene TRBJ2-1; D possibly corresponds to TRBD1 (5 bases). This clonotype was sampled from a woman aged 18-35 years with Graves' ophthalmopathy. The sample taken for sequencing was blood. The CDR3 nucleotides are TGTGCCAGCAGTGAAGACAGGAGACGATACAATGAGCAGTTCTTC. As protein: CASSEDRRRYNEQFF. Together with reference TRBV2 and TRBJ2-1, the CDR3 gives the full variable domain: EPEVTQTPSHQVTQMGQEVILRCVPISNHLYFYWYRQILGQKVEFLVSFYNNEISEKSEIFDDQFSVERPDGSNFTLKIRSTKLEDSAMYFCASSEDRRRYNEQFFGPGTRLTVL.